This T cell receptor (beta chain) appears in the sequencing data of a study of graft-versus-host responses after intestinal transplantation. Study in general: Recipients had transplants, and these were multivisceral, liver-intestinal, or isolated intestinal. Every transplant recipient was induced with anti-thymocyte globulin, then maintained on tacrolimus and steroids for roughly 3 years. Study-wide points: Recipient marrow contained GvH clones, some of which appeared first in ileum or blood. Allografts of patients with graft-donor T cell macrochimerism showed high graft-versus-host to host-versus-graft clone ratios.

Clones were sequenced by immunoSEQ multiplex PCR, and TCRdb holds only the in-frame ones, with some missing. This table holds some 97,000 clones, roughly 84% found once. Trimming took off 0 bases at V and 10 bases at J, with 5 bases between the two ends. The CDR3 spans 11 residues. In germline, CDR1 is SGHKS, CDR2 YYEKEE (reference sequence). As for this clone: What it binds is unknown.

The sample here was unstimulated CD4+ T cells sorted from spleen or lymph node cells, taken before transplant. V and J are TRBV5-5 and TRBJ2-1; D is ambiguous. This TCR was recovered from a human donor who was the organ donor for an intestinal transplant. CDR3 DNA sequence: TGTGCCAGCAGCTTGGTCCAGGAGCAGTTCTTC. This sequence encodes CASSLVQEQFF.